The entry below gives a single TCR beta chain sequence along with its context. Its cognate antigen is unknown. Sequenced material consisted of expressed TCRB transcripts (all of the isolated RNA was reverse transcribed). The repertoire was sequenced with immunoSEQ multiplex PCR; TCRdb's copy has only in-frame clones and lacks some. The table records around 400,000 clones, about 12% of them present only once. This entry is derived from a study of beta chain features in type 1 diabetes. Study-level points and caveats: Patients showed naive, central memory and Treg TCRB repertoires that appeared more similar than those of healthy donors. Shortening of TCRB CDR3s, moderate but significant, appeared in all four CD4+ subsets of Type 1 diabetes patients.

The authors sorted CD4+ naive, central memory, regulatory and stem cell-like memory cells via CD45RO/CCR7/CD25/CD127/CD95/CD27. Sort purity for all populations was recorded as exceeding 98%. The receptor comes from a man aged 18 to 30 in good health. The sequenced material came from naive CD4+ T cells from blood.

CDR3 in amino acids: CASRQGVRSNQPQHF. The CDR3 nucleotides read TGTGCCAGCAGACAGGGGGTGAGGAGCAATCAGCCCCAGCATTTT. The rearrangement joins TRBV2 to TRBJ1-5, with TRBD1 matching 8 bases. V lost 6 bases and J lost 1; bases outside the gene matches: 5. This CDR3 is built from 15 residues. Germline V gives CDR1 SNHLY, CDR2 FYNNEI.